This paragraph covers one T cell receptor beta chain sequence. The sample belongs to a study of blood T cell repertoires in COVID-19. Whole-study context: Samples came from the United States, Italy and Spain, spanning acute and convalescent COVID-19.

The CDR3 totals 15 residues. The germline V gene has CDR1 KGHSH and CDR2 LQKENI. The junction had 15 bases not matched to a gene; V was cut back by 6 bases and J by 10 bases. In the study's own analysis: From reference gene primer amplification, estimates of nucleated cell counts were derived. Data came from immunoSEQ multiplex PCR; TCRdb stores just in-frame clones and leaves some out. That table furnishes V, J and clone size, whereas the DNA furnished D and trimming. The sample shows under 50,000 clones, approximately 90% of them seen only once. Sequencing used peripheral blood. The J gene is TRBJ1-5, the V gene TRBV18; 7 bases line up with TRBD1. The origin of this receptor is a man aged 55-75 years with COVID-19, enrolled during active disease. This CDR3 is CASSQEGAGYSPQHF. Here the CDR3 DNA reads TGTGCCAGCTCTCAGGAGGGGGCAGGTTATTCCCCCCAGCATTTT.